Detailed here is one T cell receptor beta chain. This sample was taken from a study of cytomegalovirus exposure and HLA in healthy donors. After removal of 1 base from V and 4 bases from J, the junction contained 9 bases not matched to a gene. Germline CDR1 is PRHDT and CDR2 is FYEKMQ (reference sequence). This CDR3 spans 17 amino acids. Sequenced by immunoSEQ multiplex PCR; TCRdb stores in-frame clones only, minus some. The sample consists of about 170,000 clones, about 86% of them appearing once. This clonotype was sampled from a woman aged 30 to 39 in good health and CMV-seronegative. The rearrangement joins TRBV13 to TRBJ2-1; 8 nucleotides match TRBD2. Sequencing used PBMCs. CDR3 residues: CASSLVRGGSPYNEQFF. As DNA, the CDR3 is TGTGCCAGCAGCTTAGTTCGCGGGGGGTCCCCTTACAATGAGCAGTTCTTC.